One sample yielded the 5 T cell receptor beta chains listed below, sequenced in a study of blood T cell repertoires in COVID-19. Using immunoSEQ multiplex PCR, the repertoire was profiled, and TCRdb retains in-frame clones only, with some absent. This table holds some 300,000 clones, about nine tenths found once. Material for sequencing was PBMCs or T cells enriched from blood (not recorded which). Every receptor here comes from a woman aged 25 to 39 who had recovered from COVID-19.

DNA of the CDR3: TGTGCCAGCAGTACAGGGTACTATAATTCACCCCTCCACTTT. Amino acids: CASSTGYYNSPLHF. The chain links TRBV6-5 to TRBJ1-6; possibly TRBD1 for D (6 bases). Deletions cut 5 bases from V and 3 bases from J, with 8 bases between. Per the germline V gene, CDR1 is MNHEY and CDR2 is SVGAGI. The CDR3 extends over 14 amino acids.

The J gene is TRBJ2-3, the V gene TRBV19; TRBD2 aligns across 12 bases. With V trimmed by 3 bases and J by 0 bases, 7 bases remained unmatched. Germline-derived CDR1 and CDR2 are LNHDA and SQIVND (reference sequence). The CDR3 length is 18 residues. The CDR3: CASSILMTSGGSTDTQYF. The CDR3 DNA reads as TGTGCCAGTAGTATTCTCATGACTAGCGGGGGTAGCACAGATACGCAGTATTTT.

V gene TRBV7-3 combines with J gene TRBJ2-3; 8 positions agree with TRBD2. V was clipped by 6 bases and J by 4 bases; unmatched bases: 3. The CDR3 is 13 residues long. The germline V gene has CDR1 SGHTA and CDR2 FQGTGA. CDR3 region: CASSTGGPDTQYF. CDR3 nucleotides: TGTGCCAGCAGTACGGGAGGGCCAGATACGCAGTATTTT.

This CDR3 is CASSETGTHYEQYF. The DNA of the CDR3 is TGTGCCAGCAGCGAGACAGGGACTCACTACGAGCAGTACTTC. The genes are TRBV11-2 and TRBJ2-7; weak D call: TRBD1 (7 bases). CDR1 and CDR2 (germline): SGHAT, FQNNGV. V was shortened by 5 bases and J by 3 bases, with 14 bases between the two germline ends. This CDR3 contains 14 residues.

This clone occurred once. The V and J genes are TRBV24-1 and TRBJ2-7; D is possibly TRBD1 (6 bases). V was clipped by 2 bases and J by 5 bases, with 9 bases between them. CDR1 KGHDR and CDR2 SFDVKD come from the germline V gene. This CDR3 is 13 amino acids long. Here the CDR3 DNA reads TGTGCCACCAGTGATTCCTCAGGGGACGAGCAGTACTTC. It is translated as CATSDSSGDEQYF.